The rows below give T cell receptor beta chains drawn from one sample of a study of blood T cell repertoires in COVID-19. Produced via immunoSEQ multiplex PCR; TCRdb's table is partial and in-frame only. The sample contains around 68,000 clones, roughly nine tenths of which appear only once. The specimen sequenced was peripheral blood. The source of these receptors is a man aged 45-65 years with active COVID-19. The CDR3 runs from the conserved cysteine through the conserved F or W. Fields, in order: V gene, clone size, D gene, J gene, CDR3 length, CDR3 protein, CDR3 DNA. A D gene is named only where the DNA matches it firmly. Some rows have no size entry. The others give once, few or many, or a class for an expanded clone.

>TRBV5-1|-|TRBD2|TRBJ2-1|15
CASSLFGGAGDEQFF
TGCGCCAGCAGCTTGTTCGGGGGGGCTGGCGATGAGCAGTTCTTC
>TRBV11-3|-|TRBD1|TRBJ2-5|14
CASSQGQGGKTQYF
TGTGCCAGCAGCCAAGGACAGGGTGGGAAGACCCAGTACTTC
>TRBV5-1|-|TRBD2|TRBJ2-1|17
CASRALAGGSSYNEQFF
TGCGCCAGCAGGGCTCTAGCGGGGGGAAGCTCCTACAATGAGCAGTTCTTC
>TRBV14|-|-|TRBJ2-1|11
CASLIANEQFF
TGTGCCAGTTTAATAGCCAATGAGCAGTTCTTC
>TRBV13|-|-|TRBJ2-3|14
CASTYLVAQDTQYF
TGTGCCAGCACCTACCTAGTGGCTCAAGATACGCAGTATTTT
>TRBV5-4|-|TRBD1|TRBJ2-4|18
CASSLYGQGGIAKNIQYF
TGTGCCAGCAGCTTATACGGACAGGGGGGGATAGCCAAAAACATTCAGTACTTC
>TRBV7-9|-|TRBD1|TRBJ2-7|13
CASSGQGPYEQYF
TGTGCCAGTTCCGGACAGGGTCCCTACGAGCAGTACTTC
>TRBV18|-|-|TRBJ1-2|14
CASSPSNRDYGYTF
TGTGCCAGCTCACCAAGCAACAGGGACTATGGCTACACCTTC
>TRBV6-1|once|TRBD2|TRBJ2-2|15
CASSETSGGAGELFF
TGTGCCAGCAGTGAGACTAGCGGGGGGGCCGGGGAGCTGTTTTTT
>TRBV5-6|-|-|TRBJ1-2|13
CASSFTGNYGYTF
TGTGCCAGCAGCTTCACAGGAAACTATGGCTACACCTTC
>TRBV4-3|-|TRBD1|TRBJ1-5|17
CASSQDPTGAGGQPQHF
TGCGCCAGCAGCCAGGATCCGACAGGGGCAGGAGGGCAGCCCCAGCATTTT
>TRBV6-1|few|-|TRBJ2-4|11
CASSEGGIQYF
TGTGCCAGCAGTGAAGGCGGCATTCAGTACTTC
>TRBV19|-|TRBD1|TRBJ1-5|13
CASRDRGNQPQHF
TGTGCCAGTAGGGACAGGGGAAATCAGCCCCAGCATTTT
>TRBV11-3|-|-|TRBJ1-1|12
CASSLGAEEAFF
TGTGCCAGCAGCCTAGGGGCAGAGGAAGCTTTCTTT
>TRBV6-2/TRBV6-3|few|-|TRBJ1-2|12
CASSGQNYGYTF
TGTGCCAGCAGCGGACAGAACTATGGCTACACCTTC
>TRBV14|-|-|TRBJ1-3|16
CASSQDISDVGNTIYF
TGTGCCAGCAGCCAAGATATAAGCGACGTTGGAAACACCATATATTTT
>TRBV2|-|TRBD1|TRBJ1-5|15
CASSDRGQGYQPQHF
TGTGCCAGCAGTGATCGGGGACAGGGCTATCAGCCCCAGCATTTT
>TRBV7-9|-|TRBD1|TRBJ1-1|13
CASSLPGQGVAFF
TGTGCCAGCAGCCTTCCGGGACAGGGGGTAGCTTTCTTT
>TRBV7-6|-|TRBD2|TRBJ2-5|20
CASSLAPGVAGAQLTETQYF
TGTGCCAGCAGCTTAGCCCCGGGGGTAGCGGGGGCTCAGTTGACAGAGACCCAGTACTTC
>TRBV18|-|TRBD1|TRBJ1-1|14
CASSPTGFEAEAFF
TGTGCCAGCTCACCGACAGGGTTCGAGGCTGAAGCTTTCTTT
>TRBV4-1|-|TRBD2|TRBJ2-5|15
CASSLLAGGQETQYF
TGCGCCAGCAGTTTACTAGCGGGGGGGCAAGAGACCCAGTACTTC
>TRBV3-1/TRBV3-2|-|-|TRBJ1-5|13
CASSQGQPGPQHF
TGTGCCAGCAGCCAAGGACAGCCGGGGCCCCAGCATTTT
>TRBV27|once|TRBD1|TRBJ2-7|13
CASSSRQGSEQYF
TGTGCCAGCAGTTCCCGACAGGGCTCCGAGCAGTACTTC
>TRBV7-8|-|TRBD2|TRBJ2-2|15
CASSSRGVITGELFF
TGTGCCAGCAGCTCGCGGGGGGTTATCACCGGGGAGCTGTTTTTT
>TRBV5-1|-|TRBD2|TRBJ2-1|15
CASKGLASSYNEQFF
TGCGCCAGCAAAGGACTAGCGAGCTCCTACAATGAGCAGTTCTTC
>TRBV13|-|-|TRBJ2-1|18
CASSLGRPGHSLGSEQFF
TGTGCCAGCAGCTTAGGTCGACCCGGACACAGCCTCGGGAGTGAGCAGTTCTTC
>TRBV11-2|-|-|TRBJ1-5|15
CASSLGGGSNQPQHF
TGTGCCAGCAGCTTAGGGGGGGGGAGCAATCAGCCCCAGCATTTT
>TRBV12-3/TRBV12-4|-|-|TRBJ1-2|13
CASRSDRKYGYTF
TGTGCCAGCAGATCAGACAGAAAATATGGCTACACCTTC
>TRBV5-6|-|-|TRBJ2-2|15
CASSQDQGNTGELFF
TGTGCCAGCAGCCAGGACCAGGGTAACACCGGGGAGCTGTTTTTT
>TRBV18|-|-|TRBJ2-7|12
CASSPGQYEQYF
TGTGCCAGCTCACCAGGACAGTACGAGCAGTACTTC
>TRBV30|-|-|TRBJ1-2|14
CAWSVQSLGYGYTF
TGTGCCTGGAGTGTACAGTCTCTTGGGTATGGCTACACCTTC
>TRBV27|-|-|TRBJ1-2|15
CASSPAGTPNYGYTF
TGTGCCAGCAGTCCCGCCGGGACACCAAACTATGGCTACACCTTC
>TRBV5-1|once|TRBD1|TRBJ2-2|15
CASSLGQGDIGELFF
TGCGCCAGCAGCTTGGGACAGGGCGATATCGGGGAGCTGTTTTTT